This is a list of T cell receptor beta chains from one sample in a study of blood T cell repertoires in COVID-19. Measured with immunoSEQ multiplex PCR; TCRdb has only the in-frame clones, and not every one. The table shows about 75,000 clones, with 85% to 90% occurring only once. The sample comprised peripheral blood. These receptor sequences come from a human donor in a cohort sampled during active COVID-19. CDR3s include the opening cysteine and the closing phenylalanine or tryptophan. D genes are given only for firm matches. Clone sizes are given selectively: once, few, many, or a class where the clone is expanded.

d_gene: TRBD1; j_gene: TRBJ2-3; v_gene: TRBV18; abundance: NA; CDR3aa: CASSRGTGTGGTDTQYF; CDR3nt: TGTGCCAGCTCACGTGGGACCGGGACAGGGGGCACAGATACGCAGTATTTT
d_gene: TRBD1; j_gene: TRBJ1-2; v_gene: TRBV7-2; abundance: NA; CDR3aa: CASSFPDRGRAYTF; CDR3nt: TGTGCCAGCAGCTTTCCGGACAGGGGCAGGGCCTACACCTTC
d_gene: NA; j_gene: TRBJ1-2; v_gene: TRBV20-1; abundance: NA; CDR3aa: CSARQRVGYTF; CDR3nt: TGCAGTGCTAGGCAGAGGGTCGGCTACACCTTC
d_gene: TRBD1; j_gene: TRBJ2-7; v_gene: TRBV6-1; abundance: NA; CDR3aa: CASSDRPPGGYEQYF; CDR3nt: TGTGCCAGCAGTGATAGGCCCCCAGGGGGCTACGAGCAGTACTTC
d_gene: NA; j_gene: TRBJ1-2; v_gene: TRBV14; abundance: once; CDR3aa: CASSQSQAGGYTF; CDR3nt: TGTGCCAGCAGCCAGTCCCAGGCTGGTGGCTACACCTTC
d_gene: TRBD2; j_gene: TRBJ2-2; v_gene: TRBV29-1; abundance: NA; CDR3aa: CSVRAGLGGIGELFF; CDR3nt: TGCAGCGTTCGGGCCGGACTAGGAGGGATAGGGGAGCTGTTTTTT
d_gene: NA; j_gene: TRBJ2-1; v_gene: TRBV4-3; abundance: NA; CDR3aa: CASSRKYEGDTQFF; CDR3nt: TGCGCCAGCAGCCGGAAGTATGAAGGGGATACGCAGTTCTTC
d_gene: TRBD2; j_gene: TRBJ2-2; v_gene: TRBV5-4; abundance: NA; CDR3aa: CASSRGGSSLYPGELFF; CDR3nt: TGTGCCAGCAGCCGGGGGGGGTCTAGCCTGTATCCCGGGGAGCTGTTTTTT
d_gene: NA; j_gene: TRBJ2-7; v_gene: TRBV11-3; abundance: NA; CDR3aa: CASSSGFNRLNEQYF; CDR3nt: TGTGCCAGCAGCTCTGGCTTTAATCGATTAAACGAGCAGTACTTC
d_gene: TRBD1; j_gene: TRBJ1-2; v_gene: TRBV19; abundance: NA; CDR3aa: CASSIGTGKPYGYTF; CDR3nt: TGTGCCAGTAGTATAGGGACAGGGAAACCCTATGGCTACACCTTC
d_gene: NA; j_gene: TRBJ2-3; v_gene: TRBV6-5; abundance: NA; CDR3aa: CASSPGGSRDTQYF; CDR3nt: TGTGCCAGCAGTCCCGGAGGTAGTAGAGATACGCAGTATTTT
d_gene: TRBD1; j_gene: TRBJ1-2; v_gene: TRBV6-1; abundance: NA; CDR3aa: CASSDDGTGGRYGYTF; CDR3nt: TGTGCCAGCAGTGATGACGGGACAGGGGGCAGGTATGGCTACACCTTC
d_gene: TRBD1; j_gene: TRBJ2-1; v_gene: TRBV7-9; abundance: NA; CDR3aa: CASSLTGTGYNEQFF; CDR3nt: TGTGCCAGCAGCTTAACCGGGACAGGGTACAATGAGCAGTTCTTC
d_gene: NA; j_gene: TRBJ2-7; v_gene: TRBV5-4; abundance: NA; CDR3aa: CASSLAGGGLYEQYF; CDR3nt: TGTGCCAGCAGCTTGGCTGGGGGAGGACTTTACGAGCAGTACTTC
d_gene: TRBD1; j_gene: TRBJ1-1; v_gene: TRBV19; abundance: NA; CDR3aa: CASLQGSGTEAFF; CDR3nt: TGTGCCAGCCTACAGGGGTCCGGCACTGAAGCTTTCTTT
d_gene: TRBD1; j_gene: TRBJ2-5; v_gene: TRBV11-2; abundance: NA; CDR3aa: CASSLEMTGSVETQYF; CDR3nt: TGTGCCAGCAGCTTAGAAATGACAGGGTCGGTGGAGACCCAGTACTTC
d_gene: TRBD1; j_gene: TRBJ1-5; v_gene: TRBV4-3; abundance: NA; CDR3aa: CASSQDRTGIGNQPQHF; CDR3nt: TGCGCCAGCAGCCAAGATCGGACAGGGATTGGCAATCAGCCCCAGCATTTT
d_gene: NA; j_gene: TRBJ2-3; v_gene: TRBV11-3; abundance: NA; CDR3aa: CASSLDPTGLGTDTQYF; CDR3nt: TGTGCCAGCAGCTTAGACCCCACAGGGTTGGGCACAGATACGCAGTATTTT
d_gene: NA; j_gene: TRBJ2-1; v_gene: TRBV12-5; abundance: NA; CDR3aa: CASGNPGLANEQFF; CDR3nt: TGTGCTAGTGGGAACCCAGGGTTGGCGAATGAGCAGTTCTTC
d_gene: TRBD1; j_gene: TRBJ2-3; v_gene: TRBV2; abundance: NA; CDR3aa: CASRRQGLDTDTQYF; CDR3nt: TGTGCCAGCAGGCGACAGGGCTTGGACACAGATACGCAGTATTTT
d_gene: TRBD2; j_gene: TRBJ2-1; v_gene: TRBV15; abundance: NA; CDR3aa: CATSRDRGLAGGGVFGQNEQFF; CDR3nt: TGTGCCACCAGCAGAGATCGCGGCCTAGCGGGAGGGGGTGTATTCGGTCAAAATGAGCAGTTCTTC
d_gene: TRBD1; j_gene: TRBJ2-3; v_gene: TRBV12-5; abundance: NA; CDR3aa: CASGLGQGRTDTQYF; CDR3nt: TGTGCTAGTGGTTTGGGACAGGGGAGGACAGATACGCAGTATTTT
d_gene: TRBD2; j_gene: TRBJ2-7; v_gene: TRBV4-3; abundance: NA; CDR3aa: CASSQRLAGLHEQYF; CDR3nt: TGCGCCAGCAGCCAACGACTAGCGGGACTCCACGAGCAGTACTTC
d_gene: NA; j_gene: TRBJ2-7; v_gene: TRBV27; abundance: NA; CDR3aa: CASSRTVAYEQYF; CDR3nt: TGTGCCAGCAGCCGGACAGTGGCCTACGAGCAGTACTTC
d_gene: NA; j_gene: TRBJ1-2; v_gene: TRBV9; abundance: NA; CDR3aa: CASSAGPGLGYGYTF; CDR3nt: TGTGCCAGCAGCGCGGGACCGGGACTCGGCTATGGCTACACCTTC
d_gene: NA; j_gene: TRBJ2-1; v_gene: TRBV19; abundance: once; CDR3aa: CASSSGPKLGDEQFF; CDR3nt: TGTGCCAGTAGTAGTGGGCCTAAGTTGGGCGATGAGCAGTTCTTC
d_gene: NA; j_gene: TRBJ1-1; v_gene: TRBV6-5; abundance: NA; CDR3aa: CASSYSGGTEAFF; CDR3nt: TGTGCCAGCAGTTATTCCGGGGGCACTGAAGCTTTCTTT
d_gene: NA; j_gene: TRBJ2-2; v_gene: TRBV29-1; abundance: NA; CDR3aa: CSVVEGDTGELFF; CDR3nt: TGCAGCGTTGTAGAAGGGGACACCGGGGAGCTGTTTTTT
d_gene: TRBD1; j_gene: TRBJ2-7; v_gene: TRBV5-1; abundance: few; CDR3aa: CASSLGGTADYEQYF; CDR3nt: TGCGCCAGCAGCTTGGGGGGGACAGCAGACTACGAGCAGTACTTC
d_gene: TRBD1; j_gene: TRBJ1-1; v_gene: TRBV19; abundance: NA; CDR3aa: CASRGQGAGNTEAFF; CDR3nt: TGTGCCAGTAGGGGACAGGGGGCTGGGAACACTGAAGCTTTCTTT
d_gene: NA; j_gene: TRBJ2-1; v_gene: TRBV5-1; abundance: NA; CDR3aa: CASSLGGSSYNEQFF; CDR3nt: TGCGCCAGCAGCTTGGGAGGGAGCTCCTACAATGAGCAGTTCTTC
d_gene: TRBD1; j_gene: TRBJ2-5; v_gene: TRBV19; abundance: NA; CDR3aa: CASSAPGQGLVTQYF; CDR3nt: TGTGCCAGTAGTGCTCCGGGACAGGGGTTAGTGACCCAGTACTTC